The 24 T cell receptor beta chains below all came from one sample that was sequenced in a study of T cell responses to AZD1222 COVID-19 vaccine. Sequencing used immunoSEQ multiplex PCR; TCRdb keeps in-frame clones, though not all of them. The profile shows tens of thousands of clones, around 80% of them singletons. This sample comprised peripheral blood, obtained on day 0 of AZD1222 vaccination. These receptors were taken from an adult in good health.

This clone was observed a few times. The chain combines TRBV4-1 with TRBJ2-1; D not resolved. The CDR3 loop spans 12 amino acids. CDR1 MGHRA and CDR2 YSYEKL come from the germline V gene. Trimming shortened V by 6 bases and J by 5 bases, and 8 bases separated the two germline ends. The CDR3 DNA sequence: TGCGCCAGCAGTCATCTACACAATGAGCAGTTCTTC. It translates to CASSHLHNEQFF.

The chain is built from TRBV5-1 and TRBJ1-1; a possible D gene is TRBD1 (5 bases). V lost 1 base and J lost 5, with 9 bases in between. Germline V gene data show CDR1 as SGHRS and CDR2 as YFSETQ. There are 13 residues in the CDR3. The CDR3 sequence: CASSLSRQTEAFF. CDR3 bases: TGCGCCAGCAGCTTGAGTCGACAGACTGAAGCTTTCTTT. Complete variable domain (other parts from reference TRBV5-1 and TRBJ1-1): KAGVTQTPRYLIKTRGQQVTLSCSPISGHRSVSWYQQTPGQGLQFLFEYFSETQRNKGNFPGRFSGRQFSNSRSEMNVSTLELGDSALYLCASSLSRQTEAFFGQGTRLTVV.

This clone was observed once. The CDR3 protein is CASSSGGLGSDEQFF. In DNA form, the CDR3 reads TGTGCCAGCAGCAGTGGAGGACTAGGAAGCGATGAGCAGTTCTTC. The V call is TRBV5-4, the J call TRBJ2-1; 7 positions match TRBD2. Germline loops: CDR1 SGHNT, CDR2 YYREEE (reference sequence). This CDR3 is built from 15 residues. With 4 bases clipped from V and 8 bases from J, the junction kept 12 bases outside the gene matches. The variable domain in full, with the rest retrieved from reference TRBV5-4 and TRBJ2-1, is ETGVTQSPTHLIKTRGQQVTLRCSSQSGHNTVSWYQQALGQGPQFIFQYYREEENGRGNFPPRFSGLQFPNYSSELNVNALELDDSALYLCASSSGGLGSDEQFFGPGTRLTVL.

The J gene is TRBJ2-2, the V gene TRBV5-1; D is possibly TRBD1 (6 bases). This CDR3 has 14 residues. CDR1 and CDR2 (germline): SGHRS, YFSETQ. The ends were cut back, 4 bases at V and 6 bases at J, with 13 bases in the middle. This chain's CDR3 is CASSPAGDPGELFF. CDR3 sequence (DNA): TGCGCCAGCAGCCCCGCAGGGGACCCCGGGGAGCTGTTTTTT.

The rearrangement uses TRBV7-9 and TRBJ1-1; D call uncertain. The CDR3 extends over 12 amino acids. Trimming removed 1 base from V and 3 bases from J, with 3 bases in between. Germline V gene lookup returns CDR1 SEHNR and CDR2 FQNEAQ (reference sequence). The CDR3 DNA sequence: TGTGCCAGCAGCTTAGTATACACTGAAGCTTTCTTT. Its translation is CASSLVYTEAFF.

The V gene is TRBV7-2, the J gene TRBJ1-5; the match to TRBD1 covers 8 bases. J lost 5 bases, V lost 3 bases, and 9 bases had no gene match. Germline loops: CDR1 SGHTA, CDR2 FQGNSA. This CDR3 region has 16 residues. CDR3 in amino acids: CASSLGDGTGDQPQHF. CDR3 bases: TGTGCCAGCAGCTTGGGGGATGGGACAGGTGATCAGCCCCAGCATTTT.

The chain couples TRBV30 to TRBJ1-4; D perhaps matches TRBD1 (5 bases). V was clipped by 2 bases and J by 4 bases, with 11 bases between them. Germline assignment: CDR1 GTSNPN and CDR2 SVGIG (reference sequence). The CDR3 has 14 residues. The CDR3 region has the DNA TGTGCCTGGAGTTACACAGGTTTTAATGAAAAACTGTTTTTT. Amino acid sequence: CAWSYTGFNEKLFF. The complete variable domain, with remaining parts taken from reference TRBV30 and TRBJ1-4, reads SQTIHQWPATLVQPVGSPLSLECTVEGTSNPNLYWYRQAAGRGLQLLFYSVGIGQISSEVPQNLSASRPQDRQFILSSKKLLLSDSGFYLCAWSYTGFNEKLFFGSGTQLSVL.

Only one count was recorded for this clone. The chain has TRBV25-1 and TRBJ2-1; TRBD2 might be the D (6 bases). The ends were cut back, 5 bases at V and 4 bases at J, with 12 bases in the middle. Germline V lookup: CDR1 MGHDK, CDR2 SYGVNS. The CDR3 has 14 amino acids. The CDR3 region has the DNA TGTGCCAGCAGTCCGTTAGCGGATTACAATGAGCAGTTCTTC. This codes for CASSPLADYNEQFF.

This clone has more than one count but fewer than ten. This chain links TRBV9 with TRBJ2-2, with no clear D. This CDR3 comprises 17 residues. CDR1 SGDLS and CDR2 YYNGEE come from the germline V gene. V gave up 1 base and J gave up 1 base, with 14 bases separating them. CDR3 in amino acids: CASSVRSNPLNTGELFF. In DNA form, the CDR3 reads TGTGCCAGCAGCGTAAGGTCGAACCCTCTGAACACCGGGGAGCTGTTTTTT.

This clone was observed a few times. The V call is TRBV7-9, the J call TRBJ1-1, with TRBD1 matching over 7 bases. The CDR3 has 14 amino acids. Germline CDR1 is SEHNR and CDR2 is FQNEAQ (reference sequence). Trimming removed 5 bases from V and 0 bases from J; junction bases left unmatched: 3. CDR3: CASSLGQVNTEAFF. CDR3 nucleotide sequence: TGTGCCAGCAGCCTAGGACAGGTGAACACTGAAGCTTTCTTT.

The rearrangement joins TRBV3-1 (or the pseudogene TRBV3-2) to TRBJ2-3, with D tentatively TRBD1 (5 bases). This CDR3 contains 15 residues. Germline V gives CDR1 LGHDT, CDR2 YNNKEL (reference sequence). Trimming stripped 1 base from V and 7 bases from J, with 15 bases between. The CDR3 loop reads CASSQVTRVANTQYF. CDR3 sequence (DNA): TGTGCCAGCAGCCAAGTTACCAGGGTGGCAAATACGCAGTATTTT.

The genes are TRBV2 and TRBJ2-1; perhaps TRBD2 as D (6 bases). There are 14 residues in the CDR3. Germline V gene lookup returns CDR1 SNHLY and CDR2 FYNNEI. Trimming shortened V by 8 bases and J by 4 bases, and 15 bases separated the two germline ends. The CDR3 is CASSKGGNYNEQFF. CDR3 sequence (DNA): TGTGCCAGCTCCAAGGGCGGGAATTACAATGAGCAGTTCTTC.

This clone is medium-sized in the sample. CDR3 sequence: CASMGGPRPSYEQYF. The CDR3 DNA reads TGTGCCAGCATGGGGGGCCCGCGCCCCTCCTACGAGCAGTACTTC. The genes are TRBV27 and TRBJ2-7, with D possibly being TRBD1 or TRBD2 (6 bases each). The CDR3 runs to 15 residues. CDR1 and CDR2 (germline): MNHEY, SMNVEV (reference sequence). Deletions cut 7 bases from V and 0 bases from J, with 16 bases between.

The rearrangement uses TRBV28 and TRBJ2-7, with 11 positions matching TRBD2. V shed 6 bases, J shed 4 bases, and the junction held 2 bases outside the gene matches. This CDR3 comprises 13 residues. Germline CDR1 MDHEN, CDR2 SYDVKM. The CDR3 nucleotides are TGTGCCAGCAGACTAGCGGGAGTATACGAGCAGTACTTC. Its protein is CASRLAGVYEQYF.

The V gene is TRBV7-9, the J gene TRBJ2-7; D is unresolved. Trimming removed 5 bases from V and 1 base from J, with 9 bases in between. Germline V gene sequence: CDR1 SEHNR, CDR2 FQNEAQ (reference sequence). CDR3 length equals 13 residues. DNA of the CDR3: TGTGCCAGCAGCCTCACAGATTCCTACGAGCAGTACTTC. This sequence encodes CASSLTDSYEQYF.

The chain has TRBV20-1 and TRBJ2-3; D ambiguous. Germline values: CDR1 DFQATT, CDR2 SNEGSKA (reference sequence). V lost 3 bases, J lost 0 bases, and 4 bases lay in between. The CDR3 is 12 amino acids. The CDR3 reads CSASLSTDTQYF. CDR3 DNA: TGCAGTGCTAGTCTCAGCACAGATACGCAGTATTTT.

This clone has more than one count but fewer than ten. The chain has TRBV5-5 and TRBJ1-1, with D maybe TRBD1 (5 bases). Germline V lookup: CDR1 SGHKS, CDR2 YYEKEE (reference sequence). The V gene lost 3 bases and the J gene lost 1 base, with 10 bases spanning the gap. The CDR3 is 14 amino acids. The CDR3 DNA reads TGTGCCAGCAGCTCTCATAGGGGGAACACTGAAGCTTTCTTT. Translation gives CASSSHRGNTEAFF. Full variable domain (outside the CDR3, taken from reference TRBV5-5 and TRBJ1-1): DAGVTQSPTHLIKTRGQQVTLRCSPISGHKSVSWYQQVLGQGPQFIFQYYEKEERGRGNFPDRFSARQFPNYSSELNVNALLLGDSALYLCASSSHRGNTEAFFGQGTRLTVV.

CDR3 sequence reads: CASRGGLNTGELFF. DNA for the CDR3: TGTGCCAGCAGGGGTGGTTTGAACACCGGGGAGCTGTTTTTT. The gene calls are TRBV9 and TRBJ2-2, with unresolved D. Germline V gene data show CDR1 as SGDLS and CDR2 as YYNGEE. The CDR3 is 14 residues long. With 5 bases removed from V and 1 base from J, the gap between germline ends came to 9 bases.

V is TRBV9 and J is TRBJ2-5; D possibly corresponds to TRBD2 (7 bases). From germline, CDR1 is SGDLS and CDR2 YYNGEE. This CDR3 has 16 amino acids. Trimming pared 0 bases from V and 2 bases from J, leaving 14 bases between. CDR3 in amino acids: CASSVGGGLPQETQYF. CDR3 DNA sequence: TGTGCCAGCAGCGTAGGGGGGGGCCTCCCTCAAGAGACCCAGTACTTC.

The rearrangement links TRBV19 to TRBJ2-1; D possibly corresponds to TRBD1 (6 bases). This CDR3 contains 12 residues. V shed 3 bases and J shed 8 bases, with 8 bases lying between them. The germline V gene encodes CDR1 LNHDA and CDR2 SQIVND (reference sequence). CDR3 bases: TGTGCCAGTAGTATCAGGGGCCATGAGCAGTTCTTC. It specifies CASSIRGHEQFF.

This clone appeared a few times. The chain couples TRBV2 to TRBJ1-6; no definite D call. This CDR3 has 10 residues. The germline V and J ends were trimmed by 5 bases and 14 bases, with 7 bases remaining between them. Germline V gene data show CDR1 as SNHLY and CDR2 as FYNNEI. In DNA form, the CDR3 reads TGTGCCAGCAGTCAATATACCCTCCACTTT. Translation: CASSQYTLHF. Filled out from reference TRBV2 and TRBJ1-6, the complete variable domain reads EPEVTQTPSHQVTQMGQEVILRCVPISNHLYFYWYRQILGQKVEFLVSFYNNEISEKSEIFDDQFSVERPDGSNFTLKIRSTKLEDSAMYFCASSQYTLHFGNGTRLTVT.

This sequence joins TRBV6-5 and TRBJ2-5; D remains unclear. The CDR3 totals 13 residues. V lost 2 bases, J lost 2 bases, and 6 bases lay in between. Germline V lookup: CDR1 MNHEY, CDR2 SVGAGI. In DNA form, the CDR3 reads TGTGCCAGCAGTTACCCCAATCAAGAGACCCAGTACTTC. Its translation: CASSYPNQETQYF.

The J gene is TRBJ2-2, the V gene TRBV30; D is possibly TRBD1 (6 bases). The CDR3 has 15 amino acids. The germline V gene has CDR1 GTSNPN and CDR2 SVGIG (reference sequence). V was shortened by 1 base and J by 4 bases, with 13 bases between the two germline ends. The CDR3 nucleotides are TGTGCCTGGAGTGGTAAGGGGGTTGGCACCGGGGAGCTGTTTTTT. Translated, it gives CAWSGKGVGTGELFF.

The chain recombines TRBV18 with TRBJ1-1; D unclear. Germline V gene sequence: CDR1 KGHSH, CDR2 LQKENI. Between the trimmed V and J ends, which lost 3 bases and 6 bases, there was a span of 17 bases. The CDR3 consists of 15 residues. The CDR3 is CASSPRSKGTAEAFF. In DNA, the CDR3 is TGTGCCAGCTCACCCCGCAGCAAGGGCACCGCTGAAGCTTTCTTT. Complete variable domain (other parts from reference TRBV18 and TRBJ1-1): NAGVMQNPRHLVRRRGQEARLRCSPMKGHSHVYWYRQLPEEGLKFMVYLQKENIIDESGMPKERFSAEFPKEGPSILRIQQVVRGDSAAYFCASSPRSKGTAEAFFGQGTRLTVV.